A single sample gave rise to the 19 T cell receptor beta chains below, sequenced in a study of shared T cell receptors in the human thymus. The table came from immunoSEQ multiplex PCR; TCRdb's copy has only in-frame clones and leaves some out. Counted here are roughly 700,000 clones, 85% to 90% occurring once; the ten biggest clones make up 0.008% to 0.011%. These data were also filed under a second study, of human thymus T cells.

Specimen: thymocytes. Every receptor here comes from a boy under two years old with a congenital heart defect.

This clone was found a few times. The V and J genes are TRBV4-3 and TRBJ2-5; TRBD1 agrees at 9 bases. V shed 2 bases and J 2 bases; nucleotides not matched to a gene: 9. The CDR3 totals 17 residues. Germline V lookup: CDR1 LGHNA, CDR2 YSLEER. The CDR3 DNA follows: TGCGCCAGCAGCCAAAACGGAGGGGACAGGGCACAAGAGACCCAGTACTTC. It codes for CASSQNGGDRAQETQYF.

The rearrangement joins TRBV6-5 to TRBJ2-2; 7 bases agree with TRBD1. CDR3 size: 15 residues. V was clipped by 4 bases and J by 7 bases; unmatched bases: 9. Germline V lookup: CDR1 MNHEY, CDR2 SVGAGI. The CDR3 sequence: CASSWETGCNGELFF. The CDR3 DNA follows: TGTGCCAGCAGTTGGGAGACAGGGTGTAACGGGGAGCTGTTTTTT.

CDR3 loop: CASSPGTSGSTDTQYF. DNA for the CDR3: TGTGCCAGCAGTCCGGGGACTAGCGGGAGCACAGATACGCAGTATTTT. The V and J genes are TRBV28 and TRBJ2-3; 12 bases fit TRBD2. CDR3 length equals 16 residues. V trimming: 5 bases; J trimming: 0 bases; junction bases outside the gene matches: 3. Germline CDR1 reads MDHEN; CDR2 reads SYDVKM.

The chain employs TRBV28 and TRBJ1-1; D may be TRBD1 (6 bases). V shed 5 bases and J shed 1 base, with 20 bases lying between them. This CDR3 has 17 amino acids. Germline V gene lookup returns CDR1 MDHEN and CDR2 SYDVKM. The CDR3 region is CASSPRRGQGWNTEAFF. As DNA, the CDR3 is TGTGCCAGCAGTCCCCGACGGGGTCAGGGGTGGAACACTGAAGCTTTCTTT.

The CDR3 nucleotides are TGCAGCGTTTCTGGGCCCCCCGGGACAGAAACCTACGAGCAGTACTTC. It yields the protein CSVSGPPGTETYEQYF. V and J are TRBV29-1 and TRBJ2-7; 7 nucleotides line up with TRBD1. CDR3 size: 16 residues. CDR1 and CDR2 from the germline V gene are SQVTM and ANQGSEA. The junction had 15 bases not matched to a gene; V was cut back by 5 bases and J by 2 bases.

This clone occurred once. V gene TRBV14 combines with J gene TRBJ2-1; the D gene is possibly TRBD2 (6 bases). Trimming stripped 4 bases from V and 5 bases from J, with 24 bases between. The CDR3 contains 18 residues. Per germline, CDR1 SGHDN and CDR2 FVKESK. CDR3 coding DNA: TGTGCCAGCAGCCTCCAGCAAGGCGGAGGGCCTTGGGACAATGAGCAGTTCTTC. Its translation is CASSLQQGGGPWDNEQFF.

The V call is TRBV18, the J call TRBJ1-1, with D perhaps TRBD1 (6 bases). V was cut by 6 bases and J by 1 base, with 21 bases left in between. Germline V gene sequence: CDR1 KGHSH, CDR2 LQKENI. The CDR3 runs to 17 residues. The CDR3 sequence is CASSHEQGPPPNTEAFF. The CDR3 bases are TGTGCCAGCTCCCACGAACAGGGCCCCCCACCGAACACTGAAGCTTTCTTT.

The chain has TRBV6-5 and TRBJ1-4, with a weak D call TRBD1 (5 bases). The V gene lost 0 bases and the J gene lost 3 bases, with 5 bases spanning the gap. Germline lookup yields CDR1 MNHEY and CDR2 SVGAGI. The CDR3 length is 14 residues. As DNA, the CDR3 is TGTGCCAGCAGTTACTCGACAGCTAATGAAAAACTGTTTTTT. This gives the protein CASSYSTANEKLFF.

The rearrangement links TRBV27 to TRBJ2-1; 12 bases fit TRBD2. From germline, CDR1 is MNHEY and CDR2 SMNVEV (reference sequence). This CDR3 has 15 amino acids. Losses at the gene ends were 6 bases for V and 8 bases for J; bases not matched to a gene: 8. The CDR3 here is CASSGGTSGRDEQFF. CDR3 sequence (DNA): TGTGCCAGCAGCGGGGGGACTAGCGGGCGGGATGAGCAGTTCTTC.

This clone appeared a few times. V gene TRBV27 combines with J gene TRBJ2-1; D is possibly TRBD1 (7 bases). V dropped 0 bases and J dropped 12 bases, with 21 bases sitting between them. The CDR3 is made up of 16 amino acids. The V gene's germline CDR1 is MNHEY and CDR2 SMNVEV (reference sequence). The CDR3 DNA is TGTGCCAGCAGTTTATCGGGGGACAGCCGGTGGGGAGGGCAGTTCTTC. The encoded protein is CASSLSGDSRWGGQFF.

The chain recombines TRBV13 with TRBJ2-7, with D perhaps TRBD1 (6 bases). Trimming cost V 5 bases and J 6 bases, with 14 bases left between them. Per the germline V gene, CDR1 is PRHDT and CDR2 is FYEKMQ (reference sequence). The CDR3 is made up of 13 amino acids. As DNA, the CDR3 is TGTGCCAGCAGCCCTACAGGGTTCGGCGAGCAGTACTTC. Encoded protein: CASSPTGFGEQYF.

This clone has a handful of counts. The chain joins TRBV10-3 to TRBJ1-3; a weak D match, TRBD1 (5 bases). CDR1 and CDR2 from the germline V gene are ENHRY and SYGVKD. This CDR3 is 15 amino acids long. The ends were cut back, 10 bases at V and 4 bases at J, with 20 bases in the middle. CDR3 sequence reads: CATKTAGVTGNTIYF. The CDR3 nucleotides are TGTGCCACTAAAACCGCGGGGGTAACAGGAAACACCATATATTTT.

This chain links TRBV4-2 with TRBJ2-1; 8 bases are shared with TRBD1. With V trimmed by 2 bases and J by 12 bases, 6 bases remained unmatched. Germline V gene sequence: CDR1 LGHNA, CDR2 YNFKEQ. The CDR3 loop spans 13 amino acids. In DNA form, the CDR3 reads TGTGCCAGCAGCCAACTCCTAGGACAGGGGCAGTTCTTC. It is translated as CASSQLLGQGQFF.

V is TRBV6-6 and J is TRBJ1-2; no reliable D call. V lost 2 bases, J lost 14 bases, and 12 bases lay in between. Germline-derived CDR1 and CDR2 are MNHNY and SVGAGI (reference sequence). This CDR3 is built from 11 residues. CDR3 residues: CASSYGPGGTF. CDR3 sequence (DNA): TGTGCCAGCAGTTACGGGCCAGGAGGAACCTTC.

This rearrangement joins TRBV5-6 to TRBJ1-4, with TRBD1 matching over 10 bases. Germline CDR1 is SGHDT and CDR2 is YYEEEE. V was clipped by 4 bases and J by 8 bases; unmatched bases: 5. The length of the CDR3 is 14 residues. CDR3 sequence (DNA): TGTGCCAGCAGCCGGGACAGGGGAGGGGAAAAACTGTTTTTT. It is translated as CASSRDRGGEKLFF.

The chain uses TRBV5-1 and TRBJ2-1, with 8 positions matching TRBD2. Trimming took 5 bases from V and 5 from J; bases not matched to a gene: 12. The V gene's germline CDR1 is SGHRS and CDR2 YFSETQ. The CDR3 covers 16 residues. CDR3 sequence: CASREFGGRRNNEQFF. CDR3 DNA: TGCGCCAGCAGAGAATTTGGCGGGAGGAGGAACAATGAGCAGTTCTTC. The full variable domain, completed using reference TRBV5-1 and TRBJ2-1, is KAGVTQTPRYLIKTRGQQVTLSCSPISGHRSVSWYQQTPGQGLQFLFEYFSETQRNKGNFPGRFSGRQFSNSRSEMNVSTLELGDSALYLCASREFGGRRNNEQFFGPGTRLTVL.

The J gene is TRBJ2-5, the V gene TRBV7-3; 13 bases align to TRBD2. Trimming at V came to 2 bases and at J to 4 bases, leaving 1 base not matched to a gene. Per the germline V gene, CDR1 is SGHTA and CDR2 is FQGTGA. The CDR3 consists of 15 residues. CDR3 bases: TGTGCCAGCAGCTTAGGACTAGCGGGAGTAGAGACCCAGTACTTC. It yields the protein CASSLGLAGVETQYF.

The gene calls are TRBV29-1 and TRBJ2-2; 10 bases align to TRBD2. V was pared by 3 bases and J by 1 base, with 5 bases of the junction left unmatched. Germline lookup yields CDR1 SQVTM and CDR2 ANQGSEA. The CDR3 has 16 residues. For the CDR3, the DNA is TGCAGCGTTGAGACCCGACTAGCGGGGAACACCGGGGAGCTGTTTTTT. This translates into CSVETRLAGNTGELFF.

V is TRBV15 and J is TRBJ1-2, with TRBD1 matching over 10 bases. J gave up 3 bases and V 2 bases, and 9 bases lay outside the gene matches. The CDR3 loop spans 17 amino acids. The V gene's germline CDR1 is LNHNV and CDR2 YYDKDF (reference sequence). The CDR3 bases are TGTGCCACCAGCAGATCCCGACAGGGGGCTTCCTACTATGGCTACACCTTC. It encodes CATSRSRQGASYYGYTF.